This T cell receptor (beta chain) originates from a study of liver allograft versus peripheral blood T cells. For the study at large: Recipients' peripheral blood served as the comparator for T cell receptor repertoires in transplanted livers.

MiXCR was run by TCRdb on the reads, yielding one entry per CDR3 protein. Altogether some 14,000 distinct CDR3 sequences are present, around 18% being singletons, with the ten largest covering roughly 13%. Study results and limitations: Liver allograft repertoires of T cell receptors reportedly diverged from peripheral blood repertoires.

This clonotype counts as medium-sized (0.01 to 0.1%). Its antigen is unknown. Germline loops: CDR1 MNHEY, CDR2 SMNVEV (reference sequence). Trimming shortened V by 4 bases and J by 2 bases, and 17 bases separated the two germline ends. The length of the CDR3 is 16 residues. The TCR sequence derives from a human patient who had a liver transplant. Some of these T cells may belong to the graft donor. The chain has TRBV27 and TRBJ2-5; D is possibly TRBD2 (6 bases). The CDR3 nucleotides are TGTGCCAGCAGTTCTCGGGGGTGGGTCTCGCAAGAGACCCAGTACTTC. Its protein product is CASSSRGWVSQETQYF.